This passage covers 17 T cell receptor beta chains from one sample sequenced in a study of T cell repertoires in cytomegalovirus infection. From the reads, TCRdb called clonotypes with MiXCR, one entry per CDR3 protein. The sample lists 350,000 to 500,000 distinct CDR3 sequences; roughly 30% were seen once. Sequencing was performed on PBMCs. All receptors derive from a human donor in good health (CMV status not recorded). Some clones in this sample may be carry-over from other donors' samples.

The sample holds many counts of this clonotype. The chain employs TRBV12-3 or TRBV12-4 and TRBJ2-1, with D possibly being TRBD1 or TRBD2 (5 bases each). The V end lost 5 bases, the J end lost 15 bases, and 14 bases lay between the germline ends. This CDR3 has 11 residues. CDR3 protein: CASSARGPAFF. DNA for the CDR3: TGTGCCAGCAGTGCACGGGGCCCCGCGTTCTTC.

The V and J genes are TRBV27 and TRBJ1-1; D is unresolved. The CDR3 runs 15 residues. The V end was cut by 0 bases, the J end by 0 bases, with 8 bases between. Germline V gene sequence: CDR1 MNHEY, CDR2 SMNVEV (reference sequence). CDR3 sequence reads: CASSLSSAMNTEAFF. The CDR3 DNA is TGTGCCAGCAGTTTATCGTCGGCGATGAACACTGAAGCTTTCTTT.

The table lists this clonotype with many counts. The gene calls are TRBV6-2 or TRBV6-3 and TRBJ1-1; the D is unclear. The germline gives CDR1 MNHEY, CDR2 SVGEGT. The CDR3 totals 16 residues. Trimming stripped 2 bases from V and 3 bases from J, with 16 bases between. This CDR3 reads CASSYGVSPGDTEAFF. CDR3 nucleotide sequence: TGTGCCAGCAGTTACGGTGTCAGTCCGGGTGACACTGAAGCTTTCTTT.

This clonotype showed up many times. The chain recombines TRBV4-1 with TRBJ2-2, with unresolved D. This CDR3 has 18 amino acids. With 1 base removed from V and 0 bases from J, the gap between germline ends came to 15 bases. Germline loops: CDR1 MGHRA, CDR2 YSYEKL. The CDR3 sequence: CASSQVDLGLANTGELFF. CDR3 bases: TGCGCCAGCAGCCAAGTGGATTTGGGTCTCGCGAACACCGGGGAGCTGTTTTTT.

In its sample, this clonotype was seen many times. The V call is TRBV6-5, the J call TRBJ2-6; D remains ambiguous. Germline V CDR1 and CDR2: MNHEY, SVGAGI. This CDR3 has 13 residues. V was trimmed by 7 bases and J by 1 base, leaving 5 bases between them. CDR3 nucleotide sequence: TGTGCCAGCAAAGTTTCTGGGGCCAACGTCCTGACTTTC. Its protein is CASKVSGANVLTF.

The genes are TRBV19 and TRBJ2-3, with 13 bases fitting TRBD2. V shed 1 base and J 0 bases; nucleotides not matched to a gene: 1. The germline gives CDR1 LNHDA, CDR2 SQIVND (reference sequence). The CDR3 has 17 residues. CDR3 protein: CASSIGLAGGSTDTQYF. As DNA, the CDR3 is TGTGCCAGTAGTATAGGACTAGCGGGGGGCAGCACAGATACGCAGTATTTT.

This clonotype was observed a few times. The chain couples TRBV7-2 to TRBJ2-4; D is ambiguous. The V end lost 6 bases, the J end lost 0 bases, and 18 bases lay between the germline ends. Looked up from germline, CDR1 is SGHTA and CDR2 is FQGNSA. This CDR3 comprises 17 residues. The CDR3 region is CASSLGAMGLAKNIQYF. The CDR3 DNA reads as TGTGCCAGCAGTCTTGGAGCGATGGGGTTAGCCAAAAACATTCAGTACTTC.

This clonotype turned up a few times. V usage is TRBV19 and J usage is TRBJ1-5, with D hard to call. V lost 6 bases and J lost 1, with 10 bases in between. This CDR3 is 14 amino acids long. Germline V gene data show CDR1 as LNHDA and CDR2 as SQIVND (reference sequence). The CDR3 nucleotides are TGTGCCAGTAGACCTATTGGGAGCAATCAGCCCCAGCATTTT. This gives the protein CASRPIGSNQPQHF. Full variable domain (rest looked up from reference TRBV19 and TRBJ1-5): DGGITQSPKYLFRKEGQNVTLSCEQNLNHDAMYWYRQDPGQGLRLIYYSQIVNDFQKGDIAEGYSVSREKKESFPLTVTSAQKNPTAFYLCASRPIGSNQPQHFGDGTRLSIL.

A word on this clonotype: The junction shows a germline mismatch at one end, possibly a read error. The chain employs TRBV6-5 and TRBJ2-7, with TRBD2 as a possible D gene (6 bases). The germline CDR1 and CDR2 sequences are MNHEY and SVGAGI. The CDR3 runs to 14 residues. As DNA, the CDR3 is TGTTCCAGCAGTTACCAGGGAGGCATCTACGAGCAGTACTTC. Its translation: CSSSYQGGIYEQYF.

The rearrangement joins TRBV9 to TRBJ2-3, with TRBD1 matching over 7 bases. The CDR3 consists of 14 residues. The germline CDR1 and CDR2 sequences are SGDLS and YYNGEE. V was pared by 2 bases and J by 6 bases, with 6 bases of the junction left unmatched. CDR3 region: CASSVNRGDDTQYF. The CDR3 DNA is TGTGCCAGCAGCGTGAACAGGGGTGATGATACGCAGTATTTT.

CDR3 protein: CATSMYSQGWSGNTIYF. In DNA, the CDR3 is TGTGCCACCAGCATGTATTCGCAGGGATGGTCCGGAAACACCATATATTTT. V usage is TRBV15 and J usage is TRBJ1-3; possible D gene TRBD1, 5 bases. The CDR3 extends over 17 amino acids. From germline, CDR1 is LNHNV and CDR2 YYDKDF (reference sequence). V gave up 4 bases and J gave up 4 bases, with 20 bases separating them.

This clonotype was found a few times. CDR3 bases: TGTGCCAGCAGCGACGGGCATGAGCAGTTCTTC. Protein sequence: CASSDGHEQFF. The V gene is TRBV7-6, the J gene TRBJ2-1, with D uncertain. V lost 5 bases to trimming and J lost 8 bases, with 7 bases between them. The CDR3 is made up of 11 amino acids. Germline CDR1 reads SGHVS; CDR2 reads FNYEAQ.

This clonotype was observed a few times. The chain links TRBV19 to TRBJ1-5, with TRBD1 as a possible D gene (5 bases). Germline-derived CDR1 and CDR2 are LNHDA and SQIVND (reference sequence). V was pared by 5 bases and J by 2 bases, with 16 bases between. The CDR3 length is 16 residues. CDR3 coding DNA: TGTGCCAGTAGTGTCCTTGTAGGGGCTGGCAATCAGCCCCAGCATTTT. Translated, it gives CASSVLVGAGNQPQHF.

At least ten counts were recorded for this clonotype. The chain joins TRBV4-3 to TRBJ1-4, with 7 bases lining up with TRBD1. CDR1 is LGHNA and CDR2 is YSLEER in the germline V gene. V dropped 2 bases and J dropped 8; count of bases not matched to a gene: 11. This CDR3 has 16 residues. The CDR3 reads CASSQSGGGIGEKLFF. CDR3 in DNA: TGCGCCAGCAGCCAATCAGGGGGGGGAATAGGAGAAAAACTGTTTTTT.

J is TRBJ2-2 and V is TRBV23-1, with TRBD2 matching 7 bases. TRBV23-1 is an ORF, and what it does is uncertain. J gave up 2 bases and V 4 bases, and 10 bases lay outside the gene matches. This CDR3 contains 17 residues. The CDR3 is CASSREGWHANTGELFF. The CDR3 DNA reads as TGCGCCAGCAGTCGGGAGGGCTGGCATGCTAACACCGGGGAGCTGTTTTTT.

To note about this clonotype: This could be a read error, since a much larger clone is one nucleotide away. The chain combines TRBV7-6 with TRBJ2-3; D is unresolved. Germline CDR1 is SGHVS and CDR2 is FNYEAQ. CDR3 length: 12 residues. The CDR3 region is CASSLPRDTHYF. The CDR3 region has the DNA TGTGCCAGCAGCTTACCTAGAGATACGCATTATTTT.

The chain is built from TRBV29-1 and TRBJ2-5; the D is unclear. With 1 base removed from V and 1 base from J, the gap between germline ends came to 4 bases. The length of the CDR3 is 12 residues. Germline CDR1 and CDR2: SQVTM and ANQGSEA. CDR3 in amino acids: CSVEGLQETQYF. The CDR3 nucleotides are TGCAGCGTTGAAGGGCTCCAAGAGACCCAGTACTTC.